The next 26 T cell receptor beta chains were all read from a single sample in a study of Tregs in tolerant kidney transplant recipients. The method was immunoSEQ multiplex PCR; TCRdb's version includes in-frame clones alone and lacks a portion of them. This table holds 30,000 or so clones. The starting material was CD8+ T cells from blood, obtained before the transplant. The receptors shown here come from a human donor who received a combined kidney and bone marrow transplant.

Worth noting for this clone: The read terminates 3 residues ahead of where the CDR3 ends, so the germline J gene completes it. The J gene is TRBJ2-1, the V gene TRBV6-2 or TRBV6-3; 10 nucleotides align to TRBD2. Germline V gene sequence: CDR1 MNHEY, CDR2 SVGEGT. The CDR3 has 14 residues. V trimming: 6 bases; J trimming: 5 bases; junction bases outside the gene matches: 4. The sequenced CDR3 bases are TGTGCCAGCAGCCCAACTAGCGGGGACAATGAG. Translated: CASSPTSGDNE. The CDR3 reads in full as CASSPTSGDNEQFF.

The covered CDR3 bases are TGTGCCAGTAGTATAACAGGAGACTTGGGCTATGGC. This gives the protein CASSITGDLGYG. The complete CDR3 protein is CASSITGDLGYGYTF. V usage is TRBV19 and J usage is TRBJ1-2, with D perhaps TRBD1 (5 bases). The read gets to within 3 residues of the CDR3 end, and the germline J gene fills in the rest. This CDR3 contains 15 residues. From germline, CDR1 is LNHDA and CDR2 SQIVND (reference sequence). The V end lost 2 bases, the J end lost 4 bases, and 14 bases lay between the germline ends.

Notes on this clone: The CDR3 end lies 3 residues beyond the end of the read and is filled in from the germline J gene. This chain connects TRBV23-1 to TRBJ2-1, with 7 bases identical to TRBD1. TRBV23-1 is marked as an open reading frame, function uncertain. The CDR3 runs to 20 residues. Losses at the gene ends were 0 bases for V and 3 bases for J; bases not matched to a gene: 17. The CDR3 sequence is CASSQSVPGTESSRYNEQFF. The covered CDR3 bases are TGCGCCAGCAGTCAATCGGTCCCCGGGACAGAGTCCTCCCGCTACAATGAG.

Concerning this clone itself: The observed sequence ends 3 residues before the CDR3 terminus, with the missing tail filled in from the germline J gene. The rearrangement links TRBV4-1 to TRBJ2-3; the match to TRBD2 covers 11 bases. CDR1 and CDR2 from the germline V gene are MGHRA and YSYEKL. The V and J ends lost 2 bases and 3 bases, in that order; junction bases with no gene match: 4. The CDR3 has 16 amino acids. The DNA read from the CDR3 is TGCGCCAGCAGCCAACGTAGCGGGGGGGATACAGATACG. This codes for CASSQRSGGDTDT. The whole CDR3 is CASSQRSGGDTDTQYF.

Worth noting for this clone: Read coverage stops 3 residues before the CDR3 terminus; the germline J gene supplies the remainder. V gene TRBV29-1 combines with J gene TRBJ2-1, with D perhaps matching TRBD1 (6 bases). Germline V gives CDR1 SQVTM, CDR2 ANQGSEA. The length of the CDR3 is 15 residues. V was shortened by 1 base and J by 3 bases, with 13 bases between the two germline ends. The CDR3 sequence is CSVEVPWGLYNEQFF. The CDR3 bases that were read are TGCAGCGTTGAAGTCCCTTGGGGGCTCTACAATGAG.

Incomplete CDR3 DNA: TGTGCCAGCAGCTTAGCGAGCGGACTCATCGGCGGGGAGACC. This encodes CASSLASGLIGGET. In full, the CDR3 is CASSLASGLIGGETQYF. The chain links TRBV7-6 to TRBJ2-5; D is perhaps TRBD2 (5 bases). With the read ending 3 residues before the CDR3 end, the germline J gene is used to fill in that end. CDR3 length equals 17 residues. V was trimmed by 0 bases and J by 5 bases, leaving 19 bases between them. Germline V lookup: CDR1 SGHVS, CDR2 FNYEAQ.

A word on this clone: The sequence runs out 3 residues before the end of the CDR3; the remainder is reconstructed from the germline J gene. The chain has TRBV2 and TRBJ1-2, with 7 bases lining up with TRBD1. V lost 10 bases and J lost 2; bases outside the gene matches: 13. The germline V gene has CDR1 SNHLY and CDR2 FYNNEI. The length of the CDR3 is 15 residues. The DNA read from the CDR3 is TGTGCCACCCAAGGGATGGGACAGAAGAACTATGGC. As protein: CATQGMGQKNYG. The CDR3 as a whole reads CATQGMGQKNYGYTF.

About this clone: Read coverage stops 3 residues before the CDR3 terminus; the germline J gene supplies the remainder. The chain uses TRBV13 and TRBJ2-2, with a weak D call TRBD1 (7 bases). Trimming cost V 5 bases and J 4 bases, with 17 bases left between them. In germline, CDR1 is PRHDT, CDR2 FYEKMQ (reference sequence). This CDR3 region has 16 residues. CDR3: CASSPAQGEATGELFF. The DNA read from the CDR3 is TGTGCCAGCAGCCCCGCCCAGGGGGAGGCCACCGGGGAG.

As concerns this clone: The missing CDR3 end, 3 residues past where the read stops, is filled in from the germline J gene. V usage is TRBV13 and J usage is TRBJ2-2; 10 bases line up with TRBD1. Germline assignment: CDR1 PRHDT and CDR2 FYEKMQ (reference sequence). CDR3 size: 15 residues. The CDR3 DNA, read in part, is TGTGCCAGCAGCTCGGGACAGGGGTCGGAAGGAGGG. Translation gives CASSSGQGSEGG. The full-length CDR3 reads as CASSSGQGSEGGLFF.

As to this clone: The sequence runs out 3 residues before the end of the CDR3; the remainder is reconstructed from the germline J gene. The chain recombines TRBV6-1 with TRBJ2-3; 10 bases match TRBD2. The V and J ends lost 4 bases and 2 bases, in that order; junction bases with no gene match: 3. Looked up from germline, CDR1 is MNHNS and CDR2 is SASEGT. The CDR3 length is 15 residues. The CDR3: CASSGTSGFTDTQYF. The sequenced part of the CDR3 DNA is TGTGCCAGCAGTGGGACTAGCGGATTCACAGATACG.

Regarding this clone: The read gets to within 3 residues of the CDR3 end, and the germline J gene fills in the rest. The chain links TRBV2 to TRBJ2-7; D perhaps matches TRBD2 (6 bases). Looked up from germline, CDR1 is SNHLY and CDR2 is FYNNEI. Trimming removed 6 bases at V and 3 bases at J, with 12 bases between. The CDR3 is 13 residues long. The sequenced part of the CDR3 DNA is TGTGCCAGCAGGGAGTCGGGGGTCTACGAG. Translated: CASRESGVYE. The full CDR3 sequence reads CASRESGVYEQYF.

On this clone itself: Coverage ceases 3 residues before the CDR3 finishes, and the germline J gene fills in the end. This sequence joins TRBV19 and TRBJ2-1; weak D call: TRBD1 (6 bases). Trimming removed 1 base at V and 9 bases at J, with 10 bases between. The CDR3 extends over 13 amino acids. Germline V CDR1 and CDR2: LNHDA, SQIVND (reference sequence). The CDR3 bases that were read are TGTGCCAGTAGTATAGGAGGGGGAATTGAG. It translates to CASSIGGGIE. The entire CDR3 sequence reads CASSIGGGIEQFF.

For this clone: Read sequence stops 3 residues before the CDR3 end, and the germline J gene provides the missing end. The chain links TRBV5-5 to TRBJ2-1; the match to TRBD1 covers 7 bases. Per germline, CDR1 SGHKS and CDR2 YYEKEE (reference sequence). The ends lost 4 bases at V and 3 bases at J; junction bases unmatched: 1. The CDR3 is 13 residues long. CDR3 DNA, as far as it was read: TGTGCCAGCAGCCGGGACAGCTACAATGAG. It specifies CASSRDSYNE. The whole CDR3 sequence reads CASSRDSYNEQFF.

Details on this clone: The sequence runs out 3 residues before the end of the CDR3; the remainder is reconstructed from the germline J gene. This sequence joins TRBV20-1 and TRBJ2-2; 7 bases fit TRBD2. The V and J ends lost 0 bases and 4 bases, in that order; junction bases with no gene match: 8. This CDR3 contains 16 residues. Looked up from germline, CDR1 is DFQATT and CDR2 is SNEGSKA (reference sequence). The CDR3 here is CSARDVAGDPTGELFF. The covered CDR3 bases are TGCAGTGCTAGAGATGTGGCGGGAGACCCCACCGGGGAG.

Points on this clone: The read stops 3 residues short of the end of the CDR3; the missing end is completed from the germline J gene. The V call is TRBV5-1, the J call TRBJ1-1; 8 positions agree with TRBD1. From germline, CDR1 is SGHRS and CDR2 YFSETQ. Losses at the gene ends were 4 bases for V and 0 bases for J; bases not matched to a gene: 5. This CDR3 spans 15 amino acids. The CDR3 DNA, read in part, is TGCGCCAGCAGCGCCGGACAGGGAATGAACACTGAA. Translation gives CASSAGQGMNTE. The CDR3, in full, reads CASSAGQGMNTEAFF.

In regard to this clone: The read stops 3 residues short of the end of the CDR3; the missing end is completed from the germline J gene. The chain joins TRBV7-8 to TRBJ2-1; 7 bases match TRBD1. Looked up from germline, CDR1 is SGHVS and CDR2 is FQNEAQ. The CDR3 is 14 amino acids. V gave up 7 bases and J gave up 2 bases; unmatched junction bases: 5. The DNA read from the CDR3 is TGTGCCAGCACCCTGACAGGGCCCTACAATGAG. Translated, it gives CASTLTGPYNE. The full-length CDR3 reads as CASTLTGPYNEQFF.

With regard to this clone: The DNA ends 3 residues before the CDR3 does, and the rest of the CDR3 is filled in from the germline J gene. The genes are TRBV7-9 and TRBJ1-5; possibly TRBD1 for D (6 bases). Germline V CDR1 and CDR2: SEHNR, FQNEAQ (reference sequence). This CDR3 spans 15 amino acids. The V gene lost 5 bases and the J gene lost 4 bases, with 15 bases spanning the gap. The CDR3 spells CASSPPGTTNQPQHF. The DNA read from the CDR3 is TGTGCCAGCAGCCCACCCGGGACAACAAATCAGCCC.

As to this clone: From the germline J gene comes the end of the CDR3, since the read stops 3 residues before it. The chain has TRBV19 and TRBJ2-1, with 11 bases matching TRBD2. Germline CDR1 LNHDA, CDR2 SQIVND (reference sequence). This CDR3 has 12 residues. J lost 9 bases, V lost 10 bases, and 5 bases had no gene match. The CDR3 here is CATSLAGVEQFF. The covered CDR3 bases are TGTGCCACCTCACTAGCGGGAGTTGAG. The complete variable domain, with remaining parts taken from reference TRBV19 and TRBJ2-1, reads DGGITQSPKYLFRKEGQNVTLSCEQNLNHDAMYWYRQDPGQGLRLIYYSQIVNDFQKGDIAEGYSVSREKKESFPLTVTSAQKNPTAFYLCATSLAGVEQFFGPGTRLTVL.

About this clone: The DNA ends 3 residues before the CDR3 does, and the rest of the CDR3 is filled in from the germline J gene. V gene TRBV13 combines with J gene TRBJ2-3; tentative D call: TRBD1 (6 bases). Germline values: CDR1 PRHDT, CDR2 FYEKMQ (reference sequence). Trimming pared 2 bases from V and 4 bases from J, leaving 16 bases between. The CDR3 runs 16 residues. CDR3 amino acids: CASSLSEGERSDTQYF. The sequenced part of the CDR3 DNA is TGTGCCAGCAGCTTAAGTGAGGGGGAACGTTCAGATACG.

On this clone itself: The read is 3 residues too short to cover the CDR3 end, so that end is filled in from the germline J gene. V gene TRBV10-1 combines with J gene TRBJ2-7; D is uncertain. Germline lookup yields CDR1 WNHNN and CDR2 SYGVQD (reference sequence). The CDR3 is made up of 14 amino acids. Trimming cost V 3 bases and J 2 bases, with 11 bases left between them. The CDR3 region is CASSDGPEPYEQYF. The CDR3 DNA, read in part, is TGCGCCAGCAGTGATGGGCCGGAACCCTACGAG.

As to this clone: With the read ending 3 residues before the CDR3 end, the germline J gene is used to fill in that end. The V gene is TRBV4-2, the J gene TRBJ2-2, with 13 positions matching TRBD2. The germline V gene has CDR1 LGHNA and CDR2 YNFKEQ. This CDR3 is built from 17 residues. V lost 4 bases, J lost 4 bases, and 6 bases stayed unmatched. The DNA read from the CDR3 is TGTGCCAGCAGCCCACTAGCGGGAGGGCCGGGCACCGGGGAG. Translating gives CASSPLAGGPGTGE. The full CDR3 sequence reads CASSPLAGGPGTGELFF.

About this clone itself: The CDR3 end lies 3 residues beyond the end of the read and is filled in from the germline J gene. V gene TRBV6-1 combines with J gene TRBJ2-2; tentative D call: TRBD1 (5 bases). Trimming left V 2 bases short and J 4 bases short, with 8 bases between. The CDR3 runs to 14 residues. The germline CDR1 and CDR2 sequences are MNHNS and SASEGT. This chain's CDR3 is CASSELGATGELFF. The sequenced part of the CDR3 DNA is TGTGCCAGCAGTGAATTAGGGGCCACCGGGGAG.

To note about this clone: Read coverage stops 3 residues before the CDR3 terminus; the germline J gene supplies the remainder. This rearrangement joins TRBV18 to TRBJ1-2, with 7 bases matching TRBD1. After removal of 5 bases from V and 4 bases from J, the junction contained 7 bases not matched to a gene. Germline V gene sequence: CDR1 KGHSH, CDR2 LQKENI. The CDR3 is made up of 14 amino acids. The CDR3 DNA, read in part, is TGTGCCAGCTCAGGACCGGGACAGAGCTATGGC. It is translated as CASSGPGQSYG. The full CDR3 reads CASSGPGQSYGYTF.

Worth noting for this clone: The read falls 3 residues short of the CDR3 end, and the missing part is taken from the germline J gene. The chain has TRBV7-2 and TRBJ2-7, with D tentatively TRBD1 or TRBD2 (7 bases each). V dropped 5 bases and J dropped 4 bases, with 18 bases sitting between them. Per the germline V gene, CDR1 is SGHTA and CDR2 is FQGNSA. The CDR3 length is 15 residues. The CDR3 bases that were read are TGTGCCAGCAGCCCCTACAGGGGAGGGGGTTACGAG. Encoded protein: CASSPYRGGGYE. The full CDR3 reads CASSPYRGGGYEQYF.

Partial CDR3 DNA: TGTGCCAGCAGCTTGGGGACAGGGGCCTACGAG. Translation gives CASSLGTGAYE. The complete CDR3 reads CASSLGTGAYEQYF. The V gene is TRBV7-9, the J gene TRBJ2-7; 10 bases fit TRBD1. Sequencing ends 3 residues short of the CDR3 end; the germline J gene provides the rest. The V and J ends lost 3 bases and 2 bases, in that order; junction bases with no gene match: 1. CDR1 is SEHNR and CDR2 is FQNEAQ in the germline V gene (reference sequence). The length of the CDR3 is 14 residues.

On this clone: The observed sequence ends 3 residues before the CDR3 terminus, with the missing tail filled in from the germline J gene. The chain uses TRBV5-6 and TRBJ1-2; D gene unclear. Trimming removed 4 bases at V and 4 bases at J, with 14 bases between. The CDR3 spans 14 residues. The germline V gene has CDR1 SGHDT and CDR2 YYEEEE. CDR3 residues: CASSRDGVGYGYTF. The part of the CDR3 DNA that was read is TGTGCCAGCAGCCGTGACGGGGTTGGCTATGGC.